This T cell receptor (beta chain) derives from a study of blood T cells in healthy people across ages. Study outcomes and limitations: Because donor CMV status was unknown, expanded clonotype changes were possibly confounded.

CDR3 length equals 13 residues. Deletions cut 3 bases from V and 6 bases from J, with 9 bases between. Per germline, CDR1 LGHNA and CDR2 YNFKEQ. A J-beta primer mix and a sample-barcoded 5' primer were used in a second PCR of roughly 7 to 12 cycles. Every single cDNA molecule received a tag from a template-switch adaptor with 12 random nucleotides. TCRdb reprocessed the 5' RACE reads with MiXCR, giving one entry per CDR3 protein. The sample has roughly 1,100,000 distinct CDR3 sequences, 20% to 25% seen once. Regarding this clonotype: No antigen is known for it.

These data were likewise used in another study, on T cells of mothers and their children. That source adds: Not a single persistent microchimeric T cell clone was detected.

Input material: blood. The receptor's source is a girl aged 2 to 10 in good health. The V call is TRBV4-2, the J call TRBJ2-1; D uncertain. The CDR3 DNA is TGTGCCAGCAGCCACCCGGACGGCAATGAGCAGTTCTTC. Its translation: CASSHPDGNEQFF.